Each of the 6 T cell receptor beta chains below was sequenced from the same sample in a study of shared clonotypes between healthy human individuals. TCRdb keeps only in-frame clones here, not all; method: immunoSEQ multiplex PCR. Of around 510,000 clones listed, roughly 95% are singletons. Material: naive CD4+ T cells sorted from blood. Subset noted: CD45RA+ positively selected. These receptors were collected from a woman aged 25 to 45 in good health.

This rearrangement joins TRBV7-6 to TRBJ2-5; possibly TRBD2 for D (5 bases). The germline V and J ends were trimmed by 8 bases and 5 bases, with 21 bases remaining between them. Per germline, CDR1 SGHVS and CDR2 FNYEAQ. This CDR3 region has 15 residues. CDR3 sequence reads: CASRKAVDIAETQYF. CDR3 bases: TGTGCCAGCCGCAAAGCCGTCGACATAGCGGAGACCCAGTACTTC.

Here the CDR3 reads CASSLQVSGAEAFF. CDR3 nucleotides: TGTGCCAGCAGCCTACAGGTCTCGGGCGCTGAAGCTTTCTTT. The chain carries TRBV28 and TRBJ1-1; maybe TRBD1 (5 bases). The CDR3 consists of 14 residues. Trimming removed 6 bases at V and 6 bases at J, with 17 bases between. Germline V gene sequence: CDR1 MDHEN, CDR2 SYDVKM. The full variable domain, completed using reference TRBV28 and TRBJ1-1, is DVKVTQSSRYLVKRTGEKVFLECVQDMDHENMFWYRQDPGLGLRLIYFSYDVKMKEKGDIPEGYSVSREKKERFSLILESASTNQTSMYLCASSLQVSGAEAFFGQGTRLTVV.

This clone was found a few times. The chain combines TRBV28 with TRBJ1-2; TRBD1 agrees at 7 bases. Unmatched junction bases numbered 7, after V lost 5 bases and J lost 4 bases. Germline lookup yields CDR1 MDHEN and CDR2 SYDVKM. There are 14 residues in the CDR3. The CDR3 sequence: CASSPRTGTYGYTF. CDR3 bases: TGTGCCAGCAGTCCCCGGACAGGCACCTATGGCTACACCTTC.

CDR3 DNA sequence: TGTGCCAGCAGCCCGGGGGGGTACACCGGGGAGCTGTTTTTT. It codes for CASSPGGYTGELFF. This chain uses TRBV6-5 with TRBJ2-2; TRBD2 agrees at 8 bases. V shed 6 bases, J shed 3 bases, and the junction held 3 bases outside the gene matches. Germline CDR1 MNHEY, CDR2 SVGAGI. The CDR3 length is 14 residues.

The chain combines TRBV28 with TRBJ1-2, with D uncertain. V lost 8 bases and J lost 4, with 17 bases in between. The CDR3 is made up of 14 amino acids. Germline V lookup: CDR1 MDHEN, CDR2 SYDVKM. The CDR3, as DNA: TGTGCCAGCTGTCCTTGGCAGCGAAGCTATGGCTACACCTTC. As protein: CASCPWQRSYGYTF.

The chain carries TRBV28 and TRBJ1-2; 8 nucleotides match TRBD1. CDR1 is MDHEN and CDR2 is SYDVKM in the germline V gene. The CDR3 contains 13 residues. With V trimmed by 2 bases and J by 7 bases, 3 bases remained unmatched. The CDR3 reads CASSLSQGAGYTF. The DNA for the CDR3 is TGTGCCAGCAGTTTAAGCCAGGGGGCTGGCTACACCTTC.